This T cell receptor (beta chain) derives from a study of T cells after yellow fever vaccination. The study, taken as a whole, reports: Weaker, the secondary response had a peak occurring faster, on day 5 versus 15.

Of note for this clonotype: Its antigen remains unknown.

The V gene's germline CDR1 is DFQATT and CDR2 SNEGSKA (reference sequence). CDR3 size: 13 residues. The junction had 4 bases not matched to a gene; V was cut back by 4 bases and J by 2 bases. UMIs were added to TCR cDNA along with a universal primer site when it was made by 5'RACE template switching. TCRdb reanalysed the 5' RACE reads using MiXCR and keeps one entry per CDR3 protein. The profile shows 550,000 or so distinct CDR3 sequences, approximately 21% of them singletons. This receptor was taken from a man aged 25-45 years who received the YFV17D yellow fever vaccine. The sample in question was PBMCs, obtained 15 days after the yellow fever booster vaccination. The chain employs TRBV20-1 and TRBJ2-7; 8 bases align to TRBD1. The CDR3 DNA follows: TGCAGTGCTACCCCGGGACAGGCCTACGAGCAGTACTTC. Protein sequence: CSATPGQAYEQYF.